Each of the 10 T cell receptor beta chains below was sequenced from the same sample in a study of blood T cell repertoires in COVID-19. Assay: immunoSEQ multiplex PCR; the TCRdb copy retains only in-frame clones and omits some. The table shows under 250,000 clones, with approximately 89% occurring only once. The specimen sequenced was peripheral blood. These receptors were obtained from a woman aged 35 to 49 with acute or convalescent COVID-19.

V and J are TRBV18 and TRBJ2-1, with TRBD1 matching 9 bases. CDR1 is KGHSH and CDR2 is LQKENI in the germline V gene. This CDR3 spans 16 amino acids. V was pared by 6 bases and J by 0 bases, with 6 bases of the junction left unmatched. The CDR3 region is CASSTGTGSSYNEQFF. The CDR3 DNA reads TGTGCCAGCTCGACCGGGACAGGGAGCTCCTACAATGAGCAGTTCTTC.

This CDR3 is CASSRSGGSQETQYF. In DNA, the CDR3 is TGCGCCAGCAGTCGGAGCGGGGGGAGTCAAGAGACCCAGTACTTC. The chain uses TRBV5-1 and TRBJ2-5; 9 nucleotides align to TRBD2. The germline CDR1 and CDR2 sequences are SGHRS and YFSETQ. With V trimmed by 5 bases and J by 2 bases, 7 bases remained unmatched. There are 15 residues in the CDR3.

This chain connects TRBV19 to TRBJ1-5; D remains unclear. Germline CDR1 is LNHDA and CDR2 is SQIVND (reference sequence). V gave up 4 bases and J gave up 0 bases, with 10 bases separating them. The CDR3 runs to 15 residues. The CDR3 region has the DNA TGTGCCAGTAGTAGTGCGGGAAATAGCAATCAGCCCCAGCATTTT. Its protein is CASSSAGNSNQPQHF. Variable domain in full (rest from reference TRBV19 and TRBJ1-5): DGGITQSPKYLFRKEGQNVTLSCEQNLNHDAMYWYRQDPGQGLRLIYYSQIVNDFQKGDIAEGYSVSREKKESFPLTVTSAQKNPTAFYLCASSSAGNSNQPQHFGDGTRLSIL.

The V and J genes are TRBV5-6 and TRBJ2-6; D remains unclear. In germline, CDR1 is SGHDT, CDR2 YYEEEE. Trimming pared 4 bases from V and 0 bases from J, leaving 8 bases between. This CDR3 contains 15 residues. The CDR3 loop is CASSVVSSGANVLTF. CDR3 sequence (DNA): TGTGCCAGCAGCGTCGTCAGCTCTGGGGCCAACGTCCTGACTTTC.

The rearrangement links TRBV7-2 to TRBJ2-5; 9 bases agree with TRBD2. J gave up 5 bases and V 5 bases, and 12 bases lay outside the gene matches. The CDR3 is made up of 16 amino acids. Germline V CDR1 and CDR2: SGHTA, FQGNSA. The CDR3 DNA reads TGTGCCAGCAGCCCGTCTGAGCTAGCGGGGAGGGAGACCCAGTACTTC. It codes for CASSPSELAGRETQYF.

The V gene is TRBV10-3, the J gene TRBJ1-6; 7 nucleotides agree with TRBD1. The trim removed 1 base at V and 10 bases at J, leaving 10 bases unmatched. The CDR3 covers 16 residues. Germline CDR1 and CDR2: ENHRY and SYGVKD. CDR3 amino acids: CAISEYTGEEGSPLHF. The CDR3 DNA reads TGTGCCATCAGTGAGTACACAGGGGAGGAAGGCTCACCCCTCCACTTT.

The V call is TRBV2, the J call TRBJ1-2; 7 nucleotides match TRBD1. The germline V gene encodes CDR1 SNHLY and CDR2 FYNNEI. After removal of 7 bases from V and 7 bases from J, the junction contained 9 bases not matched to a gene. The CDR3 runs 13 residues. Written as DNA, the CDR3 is TGTGCCAGCATGGGAAGGGGGCAGGTTGGCTACACCTTC. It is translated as CASMGRGQVGYTF.

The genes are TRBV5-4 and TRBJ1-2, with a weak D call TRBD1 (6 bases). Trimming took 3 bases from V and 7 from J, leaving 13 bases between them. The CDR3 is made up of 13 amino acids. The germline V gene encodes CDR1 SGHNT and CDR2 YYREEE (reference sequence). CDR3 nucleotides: TGTGCCAGCAGCTGGGGGCGGGTCTCTGGCTACACCTTC. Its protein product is CASSWGRVSGYTF.

The CDR3 protein is CASSQRVGTGGYNEQFF. In nucleotides, the CDR3 is TGCGCCAGCAGCCAACGTGTCGGGACAGGGGGCTACAATGAGCAGTTCTTC. The chain is built from TRBV4-1 and TRBJ2-1; TRBD1 matches 11 bases. Germline CDR1 is MGHRA and CDR2 is YSYEKL. The ends lost 2 bases at V and 3 bases at J; junction bases unmatched: 6. This CDR3 is built from 17 residues.

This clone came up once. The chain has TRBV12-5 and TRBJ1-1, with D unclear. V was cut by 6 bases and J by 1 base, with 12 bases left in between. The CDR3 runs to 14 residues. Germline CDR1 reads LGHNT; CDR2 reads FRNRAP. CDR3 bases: TGTGCTAGTGGGCCGGAGGTGAGGAACACTGAAGCTTTCTTT. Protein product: CASGPEVRNTEAFF.